These 23 T cell receptor beta chains share one sample of origin, sequenced in a study of blood T cells in healthy people across ages. Next came a second PCR, run for about 7 to 12 cycles, which used a sample-barcoded 5' primer along with a J-beta primer mix. Each CDR3 protein is one row after TCRdb ran MiXCR on the 5' RACE reads. This sample has about 780,000 distinct CDR3 sequences, with roughly 46% found just once. Source material: blood. Every receptor here comes from a man older than 75 in good health.

In the case of this clonotype: This may be a read error, as it is one base from a much larger clone. The V gene is TRBV6-1, the J gene TRBJ2-3; D may be TRBD1 (5 bases). This CDR3 has 16 amino acids. V gave up 3 bases and J gave up 2 bases, with 15 bases separating them. The germline V gene encodes CDR1 MNHNS and CDR2 SASEGT. The CDR3 loop reads CASSDGYDGATDTQYF. In DNA form, the CDR3 reads TGTGCCAGCAGTGACGGATATGATGGGGCCACAGATACGCAGTATTTT.

This chain links TRBV24-1 with TRBJ2-5, with D perhaps assigned TRBD1 or TRBD2 (5 bases each). V shed 1 base and J shed 3 bases, with 8 bases lying between them. This CDR3 comprises 14 residues. Germline CDR1 reads KGHDR; CDR2 reads SFDVKD. The CDR3 loop is CATSDFLGEETQYF. DNA for the CDR3: TGTGCCACCAGTGATTTTTTGGGGGAAGAGACCCAGTACTTC.

This clonotype was observed a handful of times. V is TRBV29-1 and J is TRBJ1-1, with a weak D call TRBD1 (5 bases). Trimming shortened V by 6 bases and J by 3 bases, and 14 bases separated the two germline ends. CDR1 and CDR2 (germline): SQVTM, ANQGSEA. This CDR3 has 13 amino acids. The CDR3 DNA reads TGCAGCGTCGCCGGGACCCGGTACACTGAAGCTTTCTTT. It is translated as CSVAGTRYTEAFF.

The sample holds a few counts of this clonotype. Here the CDR3 reads CASSATGGSDEQYF. In nucleotides, the CDR3 is TGCGCCAGCAGCGCGACAGGGGGCTCGGACGAGCAGTACTTC. The rearrangement uses TRBV5-1 and TRBJ2-7; 10 bases are shared with TRBD1. Germline loops: CDR1 SGHRS, CDR2 YFSETQ. V shed 4 bases, J shed 5 bases, and the junction held 6 bases outside the gene matches. The CDR3 has 14 amino acids.

V usage is TRBV6-1 and J usage is TRBJ1-2, with a weak D call TRBD1 (6 bases). There are 12 residues in the CDR3. Germline V gives CDR1 MNHNS, CDR2 SASEGT. Trimming pared 8 bases from V and 5 bases from J, leaving 12 bases between. The CDR3 DNA sequence: TGTGCCAGCTACAGGGCGGGGTATGGCTACACCTTC. This codes for CASYRAGYGYTF.

A few counts support this clonotype. This chain links TRBV20-1 with TRBJ1-4, with D unresolved. CDR1 is DFQATT, CDR2 SNEGSKA, per germline (reference sequence). There are 15 residues in the CDR3. V was clipped by 3 bases and J by 8 bases, with 19 bases between them. The CDR3 DNA sequence: TGCAGTGCTAGCAATTTTGGCCGGGGAGGAGAAAAACTGTTTTTT. Its translation: CSASNFGRGGEKLFF.

This sequence joins TRBV20-1 and TRBJ2-7; D perhaps matches TRBD1 (6 bases). Germline V gives CDR1 DFQATT, CDR2 SNEGSKA (reference sequence). V lost 0 bases, J lost 2 bases, and 11 bases lay in between. The CDR3 is 14 amino acids. The CDR3 nucleotides are TGCAGTGCTAGAGAAAGGGGGTCCCCCTACGAGCAGTACTTC. This gives the protein CSARERGSPYEQYF.

The CDR3 protein is CSALSPDREKGYTF. In DNA, the CDR3 is TGCAGTGCTCTCAGCCCCGACAGGGAGAAGGGCTACACCTTC. V and J are TRBV20-1 and TRBJ1-2; 7 nucleotides agree with TRBD1. The CDR3 consists of 14 residues. V lost 5 bases to trimming and J lost 8 bases; unmatched junction nucleotides: 14. Germline V gene sequence: CDR1 DFQATT, CDR2 SNEGSKA (reference sequence).

The V call is TRBV13, the J call TRBJ2-5; 10 positions match TRBD2. This CDR3 spans 16 amino acids. V lost 2 bases to trimming and J lost 4 bases; unmatched junction nucleotides: 7. Germline loops: CDR1 PRHDT, CDR2 FYEKMQ (reference sequence). CDR3 sequence (DNA): TGTGCCAGCAGCTTATATACTAGCGGGATAGGAGAGACCCAGTACTTC. Amino acid sequence: CASSLYTSGIGETQYF.

The chain carries TRBV4-2 and TRBJ1-2, with 7 positions matching TRBD1. Germline CDR1 is LGHNA and CDR2 is YNFKEQ. The CDR3 covers 15 residues. V lost 4 bases and J lost 4; bases outside the gene matches: 9. CDR3 protein: CASSPGGGGVYGYTF. In DNA form, the CDR3 reads TGTGCCAGCAGCCCCGGGGGAGGGGGCGTCTATGGCTACACCTTC.

The V gene is TRBV6-2 or TRBV6-3, the J gene TRBJ2-3; 9 bases are shared with TRBD2. Germline lookup yields CDR1 MNHEY and CDR2 SVGEGT. CDR3 length: 15 residues. After removal of 7 bases from V and 0 bases from J, the junction contained 5 bases not matched to a gene. Here the CDR3 DNA reads TGTGCCAGCAAGGCCCTAGCGGGGAGCACAGATACGCAGTATTTT. Translated: CASKALAGSTDTQYF.

This sequence joins TRBV5-1 and TRBJ2-3, with 7 nucleotides matching TRBD2. Germline V gene lookup returns CDR1 SGHRS and CDR2 YFSETQ. The CDR3 sequence is 14 residues long. V was clipped by 4 bases and J by 2 bases; unmatched bases: 4. The CDR3 loop reads CASSQGLDTDTQYF. In DNA, the CDR3 is TGCGCCAGCAGCCAAGGACTAGACACAGATACGCAGTATTTT.

This clonotype was picked up many times. V is TRBV29-1 and J is TRBJ2-3, with D possibly being TRBD1 (5 bases). Trimming removed 6 bases at V and 2 bases at J, with 18 bases between. CDR1 is SQVTM, CDR2 ANQGSEA, per germline. The CDR3 is 15 amino acids. Written as DNA, the CDR3 is TGCAGCGTACAATCCAATGGGGCTCCCACAGATACGCAGTATTTT. As protein: CSVQSNGAPTDTQYF.

This clonotype was seen only a few times. The chain combines TRBV20-1 with TRBJ2-1, with TRBD2 as a possible D gene (6 bases). The germline V and J ends were trimmed by 6 bases and 7 bases, with 13 bases remaining between them. CDR1 and CDR2 (germline): DFQATT, SNEGSKA (reference sequence). CDR3 length: 12 amino acids. CDR3: CSARDWKNEQFF. CDR3 bases: TGCAGTGCGCGGGACTGGAAGAATGAGCAGTTCTTC.

This clonotype has just a few counts. This chain joins TRBV4-3 and TRBJ2-6; D is possibly TRBD2 (5 bases). Trimming took 0 bases from V and 0 from J, leaving 9 bases between them. The CDR3 sequence is 17 residues long. Germline assignment: CDR1 LGHNA and CDR2 YSLEER. CDR3 sequence: CASSQDRENSGANVLTF. The CDR3 nucleotides are TGCGCCAGCAGCCAAGATCGGGAAAACTCTGGGGCCAACGTCCTGACTTTC.

In its sample, this clonotype was seen many times. V usage is TRBV10-3 and J usage is TRBJ1-4; D is perhaps TRBD1 (6 bases). Germline CDR1 and CDR2: ENHRY and SYGVKD. This CDR3 is 13 amino acids long. The V end was cut by 6 bases, the J end by 6 bases, with 11 bases between. The CDR3 loop reads CAIRSGGDEKLFF. DNA of the CDR3: TGTGCCATCAGGTCCGGGGGCGATGAAAAACTGTTTTTT.

This clonotype was counted between two and nine times. V is TRBV6-2 or TRBV6-3 and J is TRBJ2-2; weak D call: TRBD2 (6 bases). Germline-derived CDR1 and CDR2 are MNHEY and SVGEGT. The CDR3 runs 17 residues. V lost 3 bases and J lost 2, with 16 bases in between. The DNA for the CDR3 is TGTGCCAGCAGTTATTTGGCAGGGAGGAGCAACACCGGGGAGCTGTTTTTT. Translated: CASSYLAGRSNTGELFF.

There are a few counts of this clonotype. The chain employs TRBV12-3 or TRBV12-4 and TRBJ2-1, with a weak D call TRBD1 (5 bases). V lost 1 base, J lost 6 bases, and 10 bases lay in between. The CDR3 runs to 14 residues. DNA for the CDR3: TGTGCCAGCAGTTTAGAAGGGGAAGGCAATGAGCAGTTCTTC. Encoded protein: CASSLEGEGNEQFF.

As for this clonotype: At one boundary the junction diverges from the germline segment, which might be a read error. The chain combines TRBV29-1 with TRBJ2-5; perhaps TRBD2 as D (5 bases). Looked up from germline, CDR1 is SQVTM and CDR2 is ANQGSEA. CDR3 length equals 10 residues. CDR3 protein: CNVGEETQYF. The DNA for the CDR3 is TGCAACGTTGGGGAGGAGACCCAGTACTTC.

This clonotype was picked up one time. The chain has TRBV4-3 and TRBJ2-2; 8 bases align to TRBD2. The CDR3 has 16 amino acids. CDR1 is LGHNA, CDR2 YSLEER, per germline. Germline trimming cut 2 bases from V and 7 bases from J; bases unmatched to any gene: 9. CDR3 protein: CASSQLSGSVFGELFF. CDR3 nucleotide sequence: TGCGCCAGCAGCCAATTAAGCGGGAGTGTATTCGGGGAGCTGTTTTTT.

This clonotype showed up just once. This sequence joins TRBV7-8 and TRBJ2-5; TRBD2 might be the D (6 bases). The CDR3 is 18 amino acids. The germline V gene has CDR1 SGHVS and CDR2 FQNEAQ. Trimming took 2 bases from V and 1 from J, leaving 20 bases between them. The CDR3, as DNA: TGTGCCAGCAGCTTACACCCCCGTCGGGGGATTTCCCAAGAGACCCAGTACTTC. Translated: CASSLHPRRGISQETQYF.

The chain carries TRBV6-5 and TRBJ2-1, with D maybe TRBD1 (5 bases). V shed 5 bases and J shed 2 bases, with 13 bases lying between them. Germline CDR1 is MNHEY and CDR2 is SVGAGI. CDR3 length: 15 residues. The CDR3 here is CASSHRQSTYNEQFF. CDR3 DNA: TGTGCCAGCAGTCACAGACAGAGTACCTACAATGAGCAGTTCTTC.

The genes are TRBV2 and TRBJ2-1, with D possibly TRBD2 on 6 matching bases. CDR1 SNHLY and CDR2 FYNNEI come from the germline V gene. This CDR3 comprises 13 residues. The ends were cut back, 10 bases at V and 6 bases at J, with 16 bases in the middle. The CDR3 loop reads CATIADLGNEQFF. The CDR3 DNA follows: TGTGCCACCATAGCGGACTTGGGCAATGAGCAGTTCTTC.